This T cell receptor (beta chain) emerged from a study of fetal regulatory T cell absence and autoimmunity (dated by TCRdb to 2016 to 2017). About the full investigation: Autoimmunity of the exocrine pancreas was seen in the IPEX patients even though clinical diabetes was absent.

Amplification and barcoding of TCRbeta CDR3 regions were carried out by two-step multiplex PCR on the immunoSEQ human TCRbeta survey platform. Libraries were sequenced on Illumina instruments, with IgH sequenced in parallel from the same samples. Per the authors' processing: Raw reads were filtered against IMGT V, D, J definitions and binned by a nearest-neighbor algorithm to remove PCR and sequencing errors. Clones were defined as identical nucleotide sequences, and differential abundance between tissues was assessed by per-clone Fisher exact tests with a pFDR threshold of p<0.01. Clones whose frequencies were too low for statistical inference were excluded by a minimum inclusion filter of 10 in either sample. The immunoSEQ Analyzer was used for pairwise clonal comparisons, while IMGT tools were used to assess gene family usage. The immuneACCESS repertoire file appears here via TCRdb, limited to in-frame rearrangements. These files lack a portion of the clones; in checked studies, under half of the deficit traces to unresolved V genes, and the cause of the others is not known. V, J and clone size are taken as reported in that table, and D and trimming were inferred from the DNA itself. The sample table holds approximately 49,000 clones, of which around 85% were seen once. The ten largest account for about 0.37% of the sample.

Study-level results and caveats: Compared with cord blood, the pancreas TCR compartment showed significant oligoclonal enrichment, and some top clones were enriched more than 80-fold. The oligoclonal enrichment was taken as support for antigen-driven autoimmunity in the pancreas before birth in IPEX syndrome. TRB gene family usage was broadly similar between cord blood and pancreas, resembling published neonatal and adult repertoires.

The DNeasy Blood and Tissue Kit was used to extract roughly 1.9-3.4 ug of genomic DNA from either umbilical cord blood or frozen pancreas. Concerning this clone itself: Its antigen remains undetermined. Base qualities are not provided; no much larger clone lies one nucleotide away.

The sequence came from a newborn boy with IPEX syndrome. Input material: cord blood.

Here is the DNA: TGTGCCATCAGTGAGTCGTTAGCGGCGGTGAGCTCTGGAAACACCATATATTTT. It codes for CAISESLAAVSSGNTIYF. The chain is assembled from TRBV10-3 and TRBJ1-3; the D gene is unclear. The germline ends are 15 bases apart after V is trimmed by 0 bases and J by 0 bases. Including the terminal cysteine and phenylalanine, the CDR3 comprises 18 residues. The entry retains the CDR3 DNA only, 54 bases that are in frame from base 1. Sequences ENHRY (CDR1) and SYGVKD (CDR2) are obtained from the germline V gene.